This T cell receptor (beta chain) was sequenced for a study of cytomegalovirus exposure and HLA in healthy donors. 60 Vbeta and 13 Jbeta primers were used in PCR. Clones were read by immunoSEQ multiplex PCR, and TCRdb kept only the in-frame ones, dropping some. The sample comprises approximately 77,000 clones, around 78% of which are singletons, and 4.5% rests with the top ten. Losses at the gene ends were 6 bases for V and 6 bases for J; bases not matched to a gene: 3. The CDR3 sequence is 13 residues long. Sequencing input: PBMCs. The V and J genes are TRBV23-1 and TRBJ1-2, with 11 bases that match TRBD1. TRBV23-1 is designated an ORF whose function remains uncertain. The source of this sequence is a man aged 35-49 years in good health and CMV-seronegative. The CDR3 here is CASRRTGGNGYTF. Written as DNA, the CDR3 is TGCGCCAGCAGGAGGACAGGGGGCAATGGCTACACCTTC.